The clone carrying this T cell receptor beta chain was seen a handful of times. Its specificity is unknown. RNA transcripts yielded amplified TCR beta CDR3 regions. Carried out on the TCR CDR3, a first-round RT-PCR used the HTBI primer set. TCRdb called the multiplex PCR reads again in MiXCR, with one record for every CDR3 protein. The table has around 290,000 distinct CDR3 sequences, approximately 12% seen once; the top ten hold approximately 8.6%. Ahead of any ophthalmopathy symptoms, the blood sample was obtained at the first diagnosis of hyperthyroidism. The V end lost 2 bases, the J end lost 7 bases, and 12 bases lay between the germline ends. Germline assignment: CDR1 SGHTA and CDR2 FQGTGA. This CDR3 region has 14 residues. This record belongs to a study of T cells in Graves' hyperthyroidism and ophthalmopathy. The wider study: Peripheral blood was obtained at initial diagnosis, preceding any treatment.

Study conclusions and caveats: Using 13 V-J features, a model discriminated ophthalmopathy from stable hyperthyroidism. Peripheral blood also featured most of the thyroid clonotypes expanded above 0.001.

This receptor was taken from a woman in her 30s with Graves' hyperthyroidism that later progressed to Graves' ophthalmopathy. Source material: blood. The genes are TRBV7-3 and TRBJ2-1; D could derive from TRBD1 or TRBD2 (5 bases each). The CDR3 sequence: CASSLRDGPNEQFF. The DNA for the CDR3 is TGTGCCAGCAGCTTACGGGACGGACCTAATGAGCAGTTCTTC.